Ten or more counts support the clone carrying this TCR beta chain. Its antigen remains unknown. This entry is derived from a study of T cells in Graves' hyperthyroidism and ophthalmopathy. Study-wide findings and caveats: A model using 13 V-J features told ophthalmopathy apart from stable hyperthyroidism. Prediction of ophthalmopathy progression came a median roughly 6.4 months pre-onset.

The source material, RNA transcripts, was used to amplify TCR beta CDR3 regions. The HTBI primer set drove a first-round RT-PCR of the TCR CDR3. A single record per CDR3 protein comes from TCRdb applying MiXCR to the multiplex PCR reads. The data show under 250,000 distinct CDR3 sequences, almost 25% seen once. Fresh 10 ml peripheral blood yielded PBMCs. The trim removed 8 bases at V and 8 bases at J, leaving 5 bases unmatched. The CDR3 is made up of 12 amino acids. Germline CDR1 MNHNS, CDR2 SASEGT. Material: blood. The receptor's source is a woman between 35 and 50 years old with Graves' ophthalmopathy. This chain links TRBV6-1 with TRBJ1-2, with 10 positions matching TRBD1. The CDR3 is CASSGQGTGYTF. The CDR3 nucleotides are TGTGCCAGCTCGGGACAGGGGACGGGCTACACCTTC.